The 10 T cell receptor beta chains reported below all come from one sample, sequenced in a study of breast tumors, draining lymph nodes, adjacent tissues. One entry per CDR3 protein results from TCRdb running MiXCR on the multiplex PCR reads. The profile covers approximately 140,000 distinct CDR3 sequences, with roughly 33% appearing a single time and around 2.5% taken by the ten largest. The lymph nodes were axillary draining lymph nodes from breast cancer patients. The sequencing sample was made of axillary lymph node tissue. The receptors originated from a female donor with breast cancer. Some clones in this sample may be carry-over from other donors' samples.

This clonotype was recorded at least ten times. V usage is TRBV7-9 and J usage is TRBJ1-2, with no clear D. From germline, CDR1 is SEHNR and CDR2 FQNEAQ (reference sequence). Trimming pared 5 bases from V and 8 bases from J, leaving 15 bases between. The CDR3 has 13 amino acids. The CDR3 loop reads CASSRREPGGYTF. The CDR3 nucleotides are TGTGCCAGCAGCCGTCGGGAGCCGGGGGGCTACACCTTC.

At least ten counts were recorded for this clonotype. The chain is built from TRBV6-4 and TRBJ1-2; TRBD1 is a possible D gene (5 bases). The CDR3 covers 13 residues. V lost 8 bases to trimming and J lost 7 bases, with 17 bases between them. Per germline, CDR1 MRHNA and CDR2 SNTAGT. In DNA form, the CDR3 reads TGTGCCAGCCGGCCCGGGACCGAGGGTGGCTACACCTTC. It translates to CASRPGTEGGYTF.

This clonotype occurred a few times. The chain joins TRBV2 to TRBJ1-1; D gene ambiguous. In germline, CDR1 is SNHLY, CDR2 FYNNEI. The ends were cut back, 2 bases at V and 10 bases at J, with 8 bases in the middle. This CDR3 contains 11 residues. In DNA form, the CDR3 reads TGTGCCAGCAGTGAAAGTGTTTTAGCTTTCTTT. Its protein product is CASSESVLAFF.

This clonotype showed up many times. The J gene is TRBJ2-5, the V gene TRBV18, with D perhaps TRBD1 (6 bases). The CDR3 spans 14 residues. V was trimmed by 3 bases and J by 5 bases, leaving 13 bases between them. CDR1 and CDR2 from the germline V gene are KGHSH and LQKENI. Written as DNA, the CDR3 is TGTGCCAGCTCACCCCAGGGGACATCGGAGACCCAGTACTTC. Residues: CASSPQGTSETQYF. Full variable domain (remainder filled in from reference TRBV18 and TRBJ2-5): NAGVMQNPRHLVRRRGQEARLRCSPMKGHSHVYWYRQLPEEGLKFMVYLQKENIIDESGMPKERFSAEFPKEGPSILRIQQVVRGDSAAYFCASSPQGTSETQYFGPGTRLLVL.

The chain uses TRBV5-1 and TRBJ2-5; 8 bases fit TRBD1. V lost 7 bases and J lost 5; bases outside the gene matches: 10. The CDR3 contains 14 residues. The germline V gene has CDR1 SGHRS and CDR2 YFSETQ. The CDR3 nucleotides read TGCGCCAGCGGACAGGGACCGTGGGGGGAGACCCAGTACTTC. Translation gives CASGQGPWGETQYF.

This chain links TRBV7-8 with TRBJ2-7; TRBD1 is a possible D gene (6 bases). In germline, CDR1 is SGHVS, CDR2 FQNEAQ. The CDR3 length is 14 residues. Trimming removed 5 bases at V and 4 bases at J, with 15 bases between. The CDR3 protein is CASSLRWGPYEQYF. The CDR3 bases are TGTGCCAGCAGCCTCCGATGGGGGCCTTACGAGCAGTACTTC.

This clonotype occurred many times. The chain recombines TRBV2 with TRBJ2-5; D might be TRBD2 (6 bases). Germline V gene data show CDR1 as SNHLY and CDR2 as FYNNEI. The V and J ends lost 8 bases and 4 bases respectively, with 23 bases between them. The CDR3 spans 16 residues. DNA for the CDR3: TGTGCCAGCTCCCGCATGGGGGGATACGGCCCAGAGACCCAGTACTTC. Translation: CASSRMGGYGPETQYF.

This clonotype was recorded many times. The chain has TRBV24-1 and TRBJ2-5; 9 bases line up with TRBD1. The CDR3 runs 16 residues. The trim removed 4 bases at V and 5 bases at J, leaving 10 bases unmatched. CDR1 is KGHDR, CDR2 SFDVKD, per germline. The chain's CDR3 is CATSDPRQGVLETQYF. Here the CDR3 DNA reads TGTGCCACCAGTGACCCGAGACAGGGGGTCTTGGAGACCCAGTACTTC.

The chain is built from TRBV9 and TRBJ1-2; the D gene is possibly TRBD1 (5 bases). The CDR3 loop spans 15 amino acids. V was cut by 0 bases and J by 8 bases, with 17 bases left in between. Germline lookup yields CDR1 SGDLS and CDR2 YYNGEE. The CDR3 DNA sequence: TGTGCCAGCAGCGTAGGGCCCGGGACCGCTTGCGGCTACACCTTC. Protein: CASSVGPGTACGYTF.

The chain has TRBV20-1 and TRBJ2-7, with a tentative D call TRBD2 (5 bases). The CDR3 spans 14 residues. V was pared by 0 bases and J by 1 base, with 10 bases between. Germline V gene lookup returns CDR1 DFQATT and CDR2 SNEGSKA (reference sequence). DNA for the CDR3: TGCAGTGCTAGAGAAGCGGAAATATCCTACGAGCAGTACTTC. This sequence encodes CSAREAEISYEQYF.